This T cell receptor (beta chain) was captured in a study of CD8 T cells in ankylosing spondylitis. V shed 2 bases and J shed 1 base, with 9 bases lying between them. From germline, CDR1 is SGHTA and CDR2 FQGNSA. This CDR3 is built from 15 residues. MiXCR, applied by TCRdb to the 5' RACE reads, yields one record per CDR3 protein. The sample includes over 700,000 distinct CDR3 sequences, around 19% of them seen just once. Notes on the study in general: Earlier studies detected some motif variants in reactive arthritis synovial fluid and blood. The clones that were linked to disease were reported to be significantly enriched in matched synovial fluid samples from ankylosing spondylitis patients. A motif in TCR beta, a set of roughly eight highly homologous variants, appeared characteristic of ankylosing spondylitis blood.

This clonotype was picked up many times. Its antigen is still unknown. V is TRBV7-2 and J is TRBJ2-1; D is ambiguous. The source is a male donor with ankylosing spondylitis. What was sequenced was blood, either unsorted or a sorted T cell fraction (not recorded which). The CDR3, as DNA: TGTGCCAGCAGCTTAACCAGCAGGTCCTACAATGAGCAGTTCTTC. Its translation is CASSLTSRSYNEQFF.